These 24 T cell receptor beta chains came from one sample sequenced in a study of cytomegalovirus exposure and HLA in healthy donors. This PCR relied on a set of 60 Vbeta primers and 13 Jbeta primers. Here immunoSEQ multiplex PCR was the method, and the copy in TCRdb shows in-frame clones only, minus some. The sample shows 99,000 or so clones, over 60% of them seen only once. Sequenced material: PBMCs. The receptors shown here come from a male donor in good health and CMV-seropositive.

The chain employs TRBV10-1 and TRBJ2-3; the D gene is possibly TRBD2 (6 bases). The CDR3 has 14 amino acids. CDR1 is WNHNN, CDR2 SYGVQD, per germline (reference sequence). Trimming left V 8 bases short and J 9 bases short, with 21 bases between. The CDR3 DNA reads TGCGCCAGCGGGGGGACGGGCCGGCAAGAAACGCAGTATTTT. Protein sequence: CASGGTGRQETQYF.

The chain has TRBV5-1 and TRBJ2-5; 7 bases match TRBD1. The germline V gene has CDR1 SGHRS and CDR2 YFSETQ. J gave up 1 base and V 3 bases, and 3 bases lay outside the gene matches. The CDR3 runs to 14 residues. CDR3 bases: TGCGCCAGCAGCTCCGGGACAGCCCAAGAGACCCAGTACTTC. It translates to CASSSGTAQETQYF.

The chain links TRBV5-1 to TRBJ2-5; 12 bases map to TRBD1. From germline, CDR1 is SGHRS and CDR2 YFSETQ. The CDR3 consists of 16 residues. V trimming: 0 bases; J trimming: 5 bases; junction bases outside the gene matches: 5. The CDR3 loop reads CASSLGDRGLWETQYF. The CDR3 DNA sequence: TGCGCCAGCAGCTTGGGGGACAGGGGGCTGTGGGAGACCCAGTACTTC.

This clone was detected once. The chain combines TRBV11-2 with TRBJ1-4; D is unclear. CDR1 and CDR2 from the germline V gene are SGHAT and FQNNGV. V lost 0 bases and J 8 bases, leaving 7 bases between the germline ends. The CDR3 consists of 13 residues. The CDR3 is CASSLDPGEKLFF. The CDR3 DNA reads TGTGCCAGCAGCTTAGATCCGGGGGAAAAACTGTTTTTT.

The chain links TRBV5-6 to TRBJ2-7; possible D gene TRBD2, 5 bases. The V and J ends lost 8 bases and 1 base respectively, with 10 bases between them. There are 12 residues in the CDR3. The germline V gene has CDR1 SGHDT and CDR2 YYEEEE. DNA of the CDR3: TGTGCCAGTAGCGAGAGGTCCTACGAGCAGTACTTC. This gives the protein CASSERSYEQYF.

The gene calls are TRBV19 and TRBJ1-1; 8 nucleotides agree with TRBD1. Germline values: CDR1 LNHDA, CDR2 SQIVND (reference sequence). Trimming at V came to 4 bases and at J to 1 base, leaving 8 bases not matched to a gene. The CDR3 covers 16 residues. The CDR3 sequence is CASSTLDRGQNTEAFF. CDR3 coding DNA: TGTGCCAGTAGTACCCTCGACAGGGGCCAGAACACTGAAGCTTTCTTT.

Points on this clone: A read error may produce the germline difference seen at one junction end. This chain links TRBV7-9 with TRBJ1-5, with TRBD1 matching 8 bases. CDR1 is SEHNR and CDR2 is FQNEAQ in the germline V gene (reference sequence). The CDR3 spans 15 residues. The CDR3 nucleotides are TGTTCCAGCAGCTTAGCGTCCACAGGGGGACAGCCCCAGCATTTT. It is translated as CSSSLASTGGQPQHF. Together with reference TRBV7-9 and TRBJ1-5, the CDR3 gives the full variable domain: DTGVSQNPRHKITKRGQNVTFRCDPISEHNRLYWYRQTLGQGPEFLTYFQNEAQLEKSRLLSDRFSAERPKGSFSTLEIQRTEQGDSAMYLCSSSLASTGGQPQHFGDGTRLSIL.

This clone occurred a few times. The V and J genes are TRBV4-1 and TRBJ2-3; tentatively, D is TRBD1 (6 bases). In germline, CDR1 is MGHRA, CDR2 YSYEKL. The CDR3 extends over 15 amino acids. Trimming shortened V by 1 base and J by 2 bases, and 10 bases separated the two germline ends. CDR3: CASSQGTVNTDTQYF. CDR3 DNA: TGCGCCAGCAGCCAAGGGACAGTAAACACAGATACGCAGTATTTT.

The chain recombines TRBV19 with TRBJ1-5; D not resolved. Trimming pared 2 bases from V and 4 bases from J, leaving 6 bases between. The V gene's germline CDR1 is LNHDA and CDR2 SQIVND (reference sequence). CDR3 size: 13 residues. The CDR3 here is CASSITVNQPQHF. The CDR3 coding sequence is TGTGCCAGTAGTATAACAGTTAATCAGCCCCAGCATTTT.

The CDR3 sequence: CASSAGAGGEETQYF. DNA of the CDR3: TGCGCCAGCAGCGCGGGGGCGGGGGGGGAGGAGACCCAGTACTTC. The rearrangement links TRBV4-1 to TRBJ2-5; 9 nucleotides line up with TRBD2. The J segment lost 5 bases and the V segment lost 5 bases, leaving 9 bases of the junction unmatched. CDR3 length: 15 amino acids. CDR1 and CDR2 from the germline V gene are MGHRA and YSYEKL.

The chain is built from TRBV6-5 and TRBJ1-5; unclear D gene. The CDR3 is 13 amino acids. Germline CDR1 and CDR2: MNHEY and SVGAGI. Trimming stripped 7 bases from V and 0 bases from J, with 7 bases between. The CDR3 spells CASMVSSNQPQHF. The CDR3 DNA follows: TGTGCCAGCATGGTCAGTAGCAATCAGCCCCAGCATTTT.

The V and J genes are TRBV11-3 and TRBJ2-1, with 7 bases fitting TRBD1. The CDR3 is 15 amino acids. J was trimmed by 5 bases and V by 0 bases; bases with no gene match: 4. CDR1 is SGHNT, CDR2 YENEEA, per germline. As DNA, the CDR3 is TGTGCCAGCAGCTTAGATGGGACAGTAAACAATGAGCAGTTCTTC. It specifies CASSLDGTVNNEQFF.

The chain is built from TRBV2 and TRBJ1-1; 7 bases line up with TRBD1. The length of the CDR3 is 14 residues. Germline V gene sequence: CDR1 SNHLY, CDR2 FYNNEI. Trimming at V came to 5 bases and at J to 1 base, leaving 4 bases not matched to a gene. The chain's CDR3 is CASSLTGENTEAFF. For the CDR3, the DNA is TGTGCCAGCAGTTTAACAGGGGAGAACACTGAAGCTTTCTTT. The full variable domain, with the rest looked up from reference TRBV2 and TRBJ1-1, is EPEVTQTPSHQVTQMGQEVILRCVPISNHLYFYWYRQILGQKVEFLVSFYNNEISEKSEIFDDQFSVERPDGSNFTLKIRSTKLEDSAMYFCASSLTGENTEAFFGQGTRLTVV.

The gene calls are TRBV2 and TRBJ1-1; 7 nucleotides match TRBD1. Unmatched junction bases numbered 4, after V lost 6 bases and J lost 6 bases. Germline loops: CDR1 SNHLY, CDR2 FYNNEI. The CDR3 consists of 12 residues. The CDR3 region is CASRKDRAEAFF. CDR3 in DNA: TGTGCCAGCAGGAAAGACAGGGCTGAAGCTTTCTTT.

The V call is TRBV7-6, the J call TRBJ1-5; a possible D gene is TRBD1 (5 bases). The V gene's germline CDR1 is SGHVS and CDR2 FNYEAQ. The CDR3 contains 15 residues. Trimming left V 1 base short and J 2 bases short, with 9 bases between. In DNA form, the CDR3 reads TGTGCCAGCAGCTTAGATTCGGGGGGCAATCAGCCCCAGCATTTT. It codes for CASSLDSGGNQPQHF.

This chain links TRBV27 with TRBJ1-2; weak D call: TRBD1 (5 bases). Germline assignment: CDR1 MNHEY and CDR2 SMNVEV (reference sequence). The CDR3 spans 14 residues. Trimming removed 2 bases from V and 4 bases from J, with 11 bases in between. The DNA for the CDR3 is TGTGCCAGCAGTTTACGGGACGGGGGCTATGGCTACACCTTC. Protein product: CASSLRDGGYGYTF.

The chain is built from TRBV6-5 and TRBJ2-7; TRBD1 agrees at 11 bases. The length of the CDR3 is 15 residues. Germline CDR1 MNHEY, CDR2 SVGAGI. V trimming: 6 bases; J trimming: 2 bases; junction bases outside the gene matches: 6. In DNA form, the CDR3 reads TGTGCCAGCAGCCGAGGACAGGGGGCCACCTACGAGCAGTACTTC. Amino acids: CASSRGQGATYEQYF.

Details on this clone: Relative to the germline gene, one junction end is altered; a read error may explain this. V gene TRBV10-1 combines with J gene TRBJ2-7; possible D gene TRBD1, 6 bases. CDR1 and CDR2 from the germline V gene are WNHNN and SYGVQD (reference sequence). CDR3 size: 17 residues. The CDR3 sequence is CASSEKGHGPSSSEQYF. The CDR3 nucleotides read TGCGCCAGCAGTGAAAAGGGACACGGACCGTCTTCCTCCGAGCAGTACTTC.

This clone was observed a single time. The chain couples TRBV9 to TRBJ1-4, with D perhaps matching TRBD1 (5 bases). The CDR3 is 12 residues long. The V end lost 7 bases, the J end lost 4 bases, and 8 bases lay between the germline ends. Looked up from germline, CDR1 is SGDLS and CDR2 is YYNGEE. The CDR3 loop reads CASGAVNEKLFF. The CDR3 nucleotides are TGTGCCAGCGGGGCGGTTAATGAAAAACTGTTTTTT.

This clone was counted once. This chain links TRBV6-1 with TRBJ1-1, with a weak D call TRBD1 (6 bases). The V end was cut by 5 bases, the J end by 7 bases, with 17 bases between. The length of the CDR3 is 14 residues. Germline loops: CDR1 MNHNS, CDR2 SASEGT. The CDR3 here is CASSTYRTVDEAFF. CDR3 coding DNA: TGTGCCAGCAGTACATATCGGACAGTGGATGAAGCTTTCTTT.

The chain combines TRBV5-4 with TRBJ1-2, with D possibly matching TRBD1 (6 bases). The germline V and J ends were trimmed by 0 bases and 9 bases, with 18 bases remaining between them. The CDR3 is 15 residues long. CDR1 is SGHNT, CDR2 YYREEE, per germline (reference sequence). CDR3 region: CASSLDRVGTSRYTF. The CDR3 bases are TGTGCCAGCAGCTTGGACAGGGTTGGGACGTCTCGCTACACCTTC. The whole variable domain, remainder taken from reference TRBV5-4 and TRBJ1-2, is ETGVTQSPTHLIKTRGQQVTLRCSSQSGHNTVSWYQQALGQGPQFIFQYYREEENGRGNFPPRFSGLQFPNYSSELNVNALELDDSALYLCASSLDRVGTSRYTFGSGTRLTVV.

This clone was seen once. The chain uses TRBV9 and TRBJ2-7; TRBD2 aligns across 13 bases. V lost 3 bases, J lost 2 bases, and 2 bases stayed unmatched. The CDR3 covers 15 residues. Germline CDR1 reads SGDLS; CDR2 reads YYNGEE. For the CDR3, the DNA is TGTGCCAGCAGCGGGACTAGCGGGGGTACCTACGAGCAGTACTTC. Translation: CASSGTSGGTYEQYF.

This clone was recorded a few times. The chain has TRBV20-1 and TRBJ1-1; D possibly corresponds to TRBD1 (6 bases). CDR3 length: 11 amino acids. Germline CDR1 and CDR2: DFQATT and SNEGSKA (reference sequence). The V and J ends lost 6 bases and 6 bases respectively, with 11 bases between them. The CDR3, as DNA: TGCAGTGCCTCCAGGGGATCTGAAGCTTTCTTT. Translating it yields CSASRGSEAFF.

CDR3: CASSLGGDYQETQYF. The CDR3 nucleotides read TGTGCCAGCAGCTTGGGCGGGGACTACCAAGAGACCCAGTACTTC. This chain connects TRBV5-4 to TRBJ2-5; D possibly corresponds to TRBD2 (6 bases). V dropped 0 bases and J dropped 0 bases, with 9 bases sitting between them. The CDR3 has 15 residues. Germline loops: CDR1 SGHNT, CDR2 YYREEE (reference sequence).